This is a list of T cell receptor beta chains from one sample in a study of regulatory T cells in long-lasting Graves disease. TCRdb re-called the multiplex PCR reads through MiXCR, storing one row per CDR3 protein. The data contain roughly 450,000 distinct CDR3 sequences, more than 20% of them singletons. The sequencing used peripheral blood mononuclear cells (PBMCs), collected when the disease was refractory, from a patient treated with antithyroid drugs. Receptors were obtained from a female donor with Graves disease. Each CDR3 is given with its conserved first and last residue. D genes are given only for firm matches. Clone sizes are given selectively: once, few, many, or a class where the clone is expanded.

CDR3: CSAFLGPGTGAETQYF
DNA: TGCAGCGCCTTTCTGGGTCCCGGGACAGGGGCAGAGACCCAGTACTTC
V: TRBV29-1
D: TRBD1
size: many
J: TRBJ2-5

CDR3: CAHYETPEVGYTF
DNA: TGTGCCCATTACGAAACCCCGGAGGTTGGCTACACCTTC
V: TRBV28
D: -
size: many
J: TRBJ1-2

CDR3: CASSLTPGGGGGTEAFF
DNA: TGTGCCAGCAGCTTAACCCCCGGTGGGGGTGGTGGCACTGAAGCTTTCTTT
V: TRBV6-1
D: -
size: few
J: TRBJ1-1

CDR3: CASRSDYVVFDEQFF
DNA: TGTGCCAGCAGATCGGACTACGTTGTGTTCGATGAGCAGTTCTTC
V: TRBV7-9
D: -
size: -
J: TRBJ2-1

CDR3: CASRAQGFNSPLHF
DNA: TGTGCCAGCAGGGCCCAGGGGTTTAATTCACCCCTCCACTTT
V: TRBV28
D: -
size: many
J: TRBJ1-6

CDR3: CASSRAYGYTF
DNA: TGTGCCAGTAGTAGGGCCTATGGCTACACCTTC
V: TRBV19
D: -
size: many
J: TRBJ1-2

CDR3: CASSLTVGTEAFF
DNA: TGTGCCAGCAGTTTAACGGTGGGCACTGAAGCTTTCTTT
V: TRBV12-3/TRBV12-4
D: -
size: -
J: TRBJ1-1

CDR3: CASSFRTDFNYGYTF
DNA: TGTGCCAGCAGTTTCCGGACAGACTTCAACTATGGCTACACCTTC
V: TRBV6-2/TRBV6-3
D: -
size: many
J: TRBJ1-2

CDR3: CASSQDDTVNTEAFF
DNA: TGCGCCAGCAGCCAAGATGATACGGTGAACACTGAAGCTTTCTTT
V: TRBV4-3
D: -
size: few
J: TRBJ1-1

CDR3: CASSLVGQGSEKLFF
DNA: TGCGCCAGCAGCTTGGTAGGCCAGGGATCAGAAAAACTGTTTTTT
V: TRBV5-1
D: -
size: -
J: TRBJ1-4

CDR3: CASSGRYQETQYF
DNA: TGTGCCAGCAGTGGGCGGTACCAAGAGACCCAGTACTTC
V: TRBV6-1
D: -
size: once
J: TRBJ2-5

CDR3: CASSYSRDLNTEAFF
DNA: TGTGCCAGCAGTTACTCGAGAGACCTGAACACTGAAGCTTTCTTT
V: TRBV6-2/TRBV6-3
D: -
size: many
J: TRBJ1-1

CDR3: CASSSSGLTYEQSF
DNA: TGTGCCAGCAGCTCTAGCGGGCTGACCTACGAGCAGTCCTTC
V: TRBV11-2
D: TRBD2
size: -
J: TRBJ2-7

CDR3: CASSLYPGLAGGPFPYEQYF
DNA: TGTGCCAGCAGTTTATACCCGGGACTAGCGGGAGGGCCTTTCCCCTACGAGCAGTACTTC
V: TRBV27
D: TRBD2
size: many
J: TRBJ2-7

CDR3: CATAGTGVHGELFF
DNA: TGTGCCACCGCCGGGACAGGGGTGCACGGGGAGCTGTTTTTT
V: TRBV24-1
D: TRBD1
size: once
J: TRBJ2-2

CDR3: CASSRRLAAPQETQYF
DNA: TGTGCCAGCAGCCGCCGCTTGGCGGCTCCTCAAGAGACCCAGTACTTC
V: TRBV3-1
D: -
size: many
J: TRBJ2-5

CDR3: CASSLGADPSYEQYF
DNA: TGTGCCAGCAGCCTAGGAGCAGATCCCTCCTACGAGCAGTACTTC
V: TRBV9
D: -
size: few
J: TRBJ2-7

CDR3: CASSTSGLSGELFF
DNA: TGTGCCAGCAGTACTAGCGGCCTGAGCGGGGAGCTGTTTTTT
V: TRBV12-3/TRBV12-4
D: TRBD2
size: few
J: TRBJ2-2

CDR3: CASSSALISALNSGNTIYF
DNA: TGTGCCAGCAGCTCTGCCTTAATTTCAGCGCTAAACTCTGGAAACACCATATATTTT
V: TRBV7-2
D: -
size: few
J: TRBJ1-3

CDR3: CASSLLSRTGGNYGYTF
DNA: TGCGCCAGCAGCTTGTTATCTCGGACAGGGGGGAACTATGGCTACACCTTC
V: TRBV5-1
D: TRBD1
size: few
J: TRBJ1-2

CDR3: CASSLLGWEQYF
DNA: TGTGCCAGCAGTCTCCTGGGGTGGGAGCAGTACTTC
V: TRBV12-3/TRBV12-4
D: -
size: -
J: TRBJ2-7

CDR3: CAWSVGSGRGYEQYF
DNA: TGTGCCTGGAGTGTAGGCAGCGGGAGGGGGTACGAGCAGTACTTC
V: TRBV30
D: TRBD2
size: -
J: TRBJ2-7

CDR3: CASSFNRLGRLHFEQYF
DNA: TGTGCCAGCAGCTTCAACCGACTAGGGCGCCTGCATTTCGAGCAGTACTTC
V: TRBV7-9
D: -
size: few
J: TRBJ2-7

CDR3: CSVVRRGTEAFF
DNA: TGCAGCGTTGTTAGGAGGGGCACTGAAGCTTTCTTT
V: TRBV29-1
D: -
size: few
J: TRBJ1-1

CDR3: CASSHLARGKLFF
DNA: TGTGCCAGCAGCCACTTAGCCAGGGGGAAACTGTTTTTT
V: TRBV11-2
D: TRBD1
size: many
J: TRBJ1-4

CDR3: CASSRRGRSYEQYF
DNA: TGTGCCAGCAGCCGTCGAGGGCGGTCCTACGAGCAGTACTTC
V: TRBV7-9
D: -
size: many
J: TRBJ2-7

CDR3: CARFGFGRNSGANVLTF
DNA: TGTGCCAGATTTGGGTTTGGGAGGAACTCTGGGGCCAACGTCCTGACTTTC
V: TRBV12-3/TRBV12-4
D: -
size: many
J: TRBJ2-6

CDR3: CASSSLAKLAKNIQYF
DNA: TGTGCCAGCAGTTCATTAGCGAAACTAGCCAAAAACATTCAGTACTTC
V: TRBV28
D: -
size: many
J: TRBJ2-4

CDR3: CASSRQGSEQYF
DNA: TGTGCCAGCAGTAGACAGGGCTCCGAGCAGTACTTC
V: TRBV6-2/TRBV6-3
D: TRBD1
size: many
J: TRBJ2-7

CDR3: CVTSADTDTQYF
DNA: TGTGTCACCAGTGCGGACACAGATACGCAGTATTTT
V: TRBV24-1
D: -
size: few
J: TRBJ2-3

CDR3: CASSQDLGGAGEQYF
DNA: TGTGCCAGCAGCCAAGATTTAGGCGGAGCCGGCGAGCAGTACTTC
V: TRBV3-1
D: -
size: -
J: TRBJ2-7

CDR3: CASSPFRGGSEAFF
DNA: TGTGCCAGCTCACCTTTTAGGGGGGGCTCTGAAGCTTTCTTT
V: TRBV18
D: -
size: -
J: TRBJ1-1

CDR3: CASLTGGGADTQYF
DNA: TGTGCCAGCCTCACGGGGGGAGGCGCAGATACGCAGTATTTT
V: TRBV2
D: TRBD2
size: few
J: TRBJ2-3

CDR3: CASTTALETEAFF
DNA: TGTGCCAGCACGACCGCCCTAGAGACTGAAGCTTTCTTT
V: TRBV28
D: -
size: few
J: TRBJ1-1

CDR3: CASSDRGTLNTGELFF
DNA: TGTGCCAGCAGCGACCGAGGGACACTTAACACCGGGGAGCTGTTTTTT
V: TRBV11-1
D: -
size: many
J: TRBJ2-2

CDR3: CASTLYRTGGYEQYF
DNA: TGTGCCAGCACCTTATATCGGACAGGCGGGTACGAGCAGTACTTC
V: TRBV6-1
D: TRBD1
size: few
J: TRBJ2-7

CDR3: CSARSGSETQYF
DNA: TGCAGTGCTAGGTCTGGGTCCGAGACCCAGTACTTC
V: TRBV20-1
D: -
size: -
J: TRBJ2-5

CDR3: CASSHLRGRGGSYEQYF
DNA: TGTGCCAGCAGTCACCTAAGGGGGCGAGGCGGTAGCTACGAGCAGTACTTC
V: TRBV7-8
D: TRBD1
size: many
J: TRBJ2-7

CDR3: CAWVIPGQGVQGYTF
DNA: TGTGCCTGGGTAATACCGGGACAGGGAGTCCAAGGCTACACCTTC
V: TRBV30
D: TRBD1
size: -
J: TRBJ1-2

CDR3: CASRPKNRVQPQHF
DNA: TGTGCCAGCAGACCCAAGAACAGGGTCCAGCCCCAGCATTTT
V: TRBV28
D: -
size: many
J: TRBJ1-5

CDR3: CASSYGTYYGYTF
DNA: TGTGCCAGCAGTTACGGCACTTACTATGGCTACACCTTC
V: TRBV6-2/TRBV6-3
D: -
size: few
J: TRBJ1-2

CDR3: CASSYGTLDVLTF
DNA: TGTGCCAGCAGTTACGGGACTCTCGACGTCCTGACTTTC
V: TRBV6-2/TRBV6-3
D: -
size: many
J: TRBJ2-6

CDR3: CASSATDNYGYTF
DNA: TGTGCCAGCAGTGCGACAGATAACTATGGCTACACCTTC
V: TRBV19
D: -
size: many
J: TRBJ1-2

CDR3: CASSKDNNYGYTF
DNA: TGTGCCAGCAGTAAGGATAATAACTATGGCTACACCTTC
V: TRBV12-3/TRBV12-4
D: -
size: many
J: TRBJ1-2

CDR3: CASTRSGWVYMGSNQPQHF
DNA: TGTGCCAGCACCAGATCGGGTTGGGTTTACATGGGGAGCAATCAGCCCCAGCATTTT
V: TRBV11-3
D: -
size: -
J: TRBJ1-5

CDR3: CAWSTGSNQPQHF
DNA: TGTGCCTGGAGCACAGGAAGCAATCAGCCCCAGCATTTT
V: TRBV30
D: -
size: -
J: TRBJ1-5

CDR3: CASSLGAVFNNSPLHF
DNA: TGTGCCAGCAGCTTGGGTGCGGTTTTTAATAATTCACCCCTCCACTTT
V: TRBV5-5
D: -
size: few
J: TRBJ1-6

CDR3: CASSQAGVAEQFF
DNA: TGTGCCAGCAGCCAAGCTGGGGTCGCTGAGCAGTTCTTC
V: TRBV3-1
D: -
size: -
J: TRBJ2-1

CDR3: CASSGTGELFF
DNA: TGTGCCAGCAGCGGGACCGGGGAGCTGTTTTTT
V: TRBV6-1
D: -
size: many
J: TRBJ2-2

CDR3: CASSFQGSTYNEQFF
DNA: TGTGCCAGCAGTTTTCAGGGGTCGACCTACAATGAGCAGTTCTTC
V: TRBV12-3/TRBV12-4
D: -
size: -
J: TRBJ2-1

CDR3: CASSLARTGASGELFF
DNA: TGTGCTAGCAGCTTAGCCCGTACAGGGGCCAGCGGGGAGCTGTTTTTT
V: TRBV7-7
D: TRBD1
size: -
J: TRBJ2-2